The 10 T cell receptor beta chains in this list originate from one sample, sequenced in a study of PD-L1 blockade in urothelial cancer. Documented time point: peripheral blood 6 weeks after treatment start. Some clones are missing from TCRdb's copy, which holds only in-frame ones; the method was immunoSEQ multiplex PCR. Of roughly 45,000 clones in the sample, roughly 80% are singletons; the top ten hold 8.8%. The specimen was PBMCs, collected around atezolizumab (anti-PD-L1) treatment. The receptors here all came from a man in his 70s with urothelial cancer.

This clone was recorded only once. The rearrangement joins TRBV30 to TRBJ2-2, with 9 bases aligning to TRBD1. V lost 1 base to trimming and J lost 6 bases; unmatched junction nucleotides: 3. CDR1 is GTSNPN, CDR2 SVGIG, per germline (reference sequence). This CDR3 contains 14 residues. CDR3 nucleotide sequence: TGTGCCTGGAGTGAGGACAGGGGTCCCGGGGAGCTGTTTTTT. Protein product: CAWSEDRGPGELFF.

This clone was found once. The J gene is TRBJ2-1, the V gene TRBV9; maybe TRBD2 (6 bases). Looked up from germline, CDR1 is SGDLS and CDR2 is YYNGEE. The CDR3 sequence is 16 residues long. Trimming cost V 4 bases and J 0 bases, with 14 bases left between them. In nucleotides, the CDR3 is TGTGCCAGCAGCCCGGGAGCGGGTAGCTCCTACAATGAGCAGTTCTTC. This sequence encodes CASSPGAGSSYNEQFF.

The J gene is TRBJ2-2, the V gene TRBV2; the D gene is possibly TRBD1 (6 bases). The CDR3 sequence is 13 residues long. Germline V CDR1 and CDR2: SNHLY, FYNNEI. Trimming left V 7 bases short and J 1 base short, with 7 bases between. CDR3 coding DNA: TGTGCCAGCAACAGGGAGAACACCGGGGAGCTGTTTTTT. Its protein is CASNRENTGELFF.

This rearrangement joins TRBV5-1 to TRBJ2-3; 9 bases agree with TRBD1. The ends lost 4 bases at V and 0 bases at J; junction bases unmatched: 9. This CDR3 has 17 amino acids. The V gene's germline CDR1 is SGHRS and CDR2 YFSETQ. DNA for the CDR3: TGCGCCAGCAGCGACAGGGGGACCCGTTTTAGCACAGATACGCAGTATTTT. Translating it yields CASSDRGTRFSTDTQYF. The entire variable domain, with the rest obtained from reference TRBV5-1 and TRBJ2-3, is as follows: KAGVTQTPRYLIKTRGQQVTLSCSPISGHRSVSWYQQTPGQGLQFLFEYFSETQRNKGNFPGRFSGRQFSNSRSEMNVSTLELGDSALYLCASSDRGTRFSTDTQYFGPGTRLTVL.

This chain joins TRBV18 and TRBJ2-5; possibly TRBD1 for D (5 bases). Germline CDR1 and CDR2: KGHSH and LQKENI. This CDR3 comprises 14 residues. V lost 6 bases and J 5 bases, leaving 16 bases between the germline ends. Written as DNA, the CDR3 is TGTGCCAGCTCTCTTAATGGGGCTGAGGAGACCCAGTACTTC. As protein: CASSLNGAEETQYF.

The rearrangement uses TRBV5-1 and TRBJ2-3; D is undetermined. The CDR3 extends over 13 amino acids. Trimming took off 7 bases at V and 0 bases at J, with 9 bases between the two ends. CDR1 is SGHRS and CDR2 is YFSETQ in the germline V gene. CDR3 in DNA: TGCGCCAGCCGGGTGGCCAGCACAGATACGCAGTATTTT. This sequence encodes CASRVASTDTQYF.

The rearrangement uses TRBV7-9 and TRBJ2-2, with TRBD1 matching 9 bases. J lost 7 bases, V lost 4 bases, and 1 base had no gene match. Per germline, CDR1 SEHNR and CDR2 FQNEAQ (reference sequence). The CDR3 is 13 residues long. The CDR3 DNA reads TGTGCCAGCAGCTGGACAGGGGACGGGGAGCTGTTTTTT. This sequence encodes CASSWTGDGELFF.

The count of this clone is one. V gene TRBV5-1 combines with J gene TRBJ2-3; 12 bases are a match to TRBD2. Trimming removed 0 bases from V and 1 base from J; junction bases left unmatched: 3. The CDR3 extends over 17 amino acids. The germline V gene has CDR1 SGHRS and CDR2 YFSETQ. CDR3 in amino acids: CASSLETSGSGTDTQYF. For the CDR3, the DNA is TGCGCCAGCAGCTTGGAGACTAGCGGGAGTGGCACAGATACGCAGTATTTT. The full variable domain, rest sourced from reference TRBV5-1 and TRBJ2-3, is KAGVTQTPRYLIKTRGQQVTLSCSPISGHRSVSWYQQTPGQGLQFLFEYFSETQRNKGNFPGRFSGRQFSNSRSEMNVSTLELGDSALYLCASSLETSGSGTDTQYFGPGTRLTVL.

The chain carries TRBV5-1 and TRBJ2-2; 8 nucleotides agree with TRBD1. The germline V gene has CDR1 SGHRS and CDR2 YFSETQ. Trimming took 0 bases from V and 4 from J; bases not matched to a gene: 5. This CDR3 has 16 residues. CDR3: CASSLEAGGSTGELFF. The CDR3 DNA is TGCGCCAGCAGCTTGGAGGCAGGGGGCAGCACCGGGGAGCTGTTTTTT. Full variable domain (rest looked up from reference TRBV5-1 and TRBJ2-2): KAGVTQTPRYLIKTRGQQVTLSCSPISGHRSVSWYQQTPGQGLQFLFEYFSETQRNKGNFPGRFSGRQFSNSRSEMNVSTLELGDSALYLCASSLEAGGSTGELFFGEGSRLTVL.

This clone was observed a single time. This sequence joins TRBV6-1 and TRBJ2-3; tentative D call: TRBD1 (5 bases). Germline CDR1 is MNHNS and CDR2 is SASEGT. This CDR3 region has 14 residues. The ends were cut back, 6 bases at V and 2 bases at J, with 12 bases in the middle. Written as DNA, the CDR3 is TGTGCCAGCAGGATAGGGGTACTCACAGATACGCAGTATTTT. Amino acid sequence: CASRIGVLTDTQYF.